These 7 T cell receptor beta chains were all obtained from the same sample, sequenced in a study of technical replicates of blood from several donors. Data came from immunoSEQ multiplex PCR; TCRdb stores just in-frame clones and leaves some out. The sample holds about 80,000 clones; about 91% are singletons and the top ten take roughly 0.38%. The sequencing sample was made of T cells isolated from PBMCs. Receptors originate from a human donor in good health.

This clone was picked up one time. The V gene is TRBV30, the J gene TRBJ2-3; maybe TRBD1 (6 bases). This CDR3 contains 14 residues. The V gene lost 2 bases and the J gene lost 4 bases, with 13 bases spanning the gap. In germline, CDR1 is GTSNPN, CDR2 SVGIG (reference sequence). Here the CDR3 DNA reads TGTGCCTGGAGTCTAGGGGGTAGGGCAGATACGCAGTATTTT. Amino acids: CAWSLGGRADTQYF.

J is TRBJ1-1 and V is TRBV7-2; tentative D call: TRBD1 (6 bases). Trimming shortened V by 2 bases and J by 5 bases, and 12 bases separated the two germline ends. The CDR3 spans 14 residues. Germline V gives CDR1 SGHTA, CDR2 FQGNSA. CDR3 in DNA: TGTGCCAGCAGCTTAAGCAGGGGCGCGACTGAAGCTTTCTTT. It yields the protein CASSLSRGATEAFF.

This chain links TRBV19 with TRBJ2-1; 12 bases line up with TRBD2. Germline assignment: CDR1 LNHDA and CDR2 SQIVND (reference sequence). The CDR3 contains 15 residues. With 7 bases clipped from V and 8 bases from J, the junction kept 9 bases outside the gene matches. CDR3 bases: TGTGCCAGTACTCCCGAGACTAGCGGGAGTCATGAGCAGTTCTTC. As protein: CASTPETSGSHEQFF.

The V call is TRBV11-2, the J call TRBJ2-3; 8 bases line up with TRBD1. CDR1 and CDR2 (germline): SGHAT, FQNNGV. J was trimmed by 0 bases and V by 2 bases; bases with no gene match: 4. The CDR3 extends over 16 amino acids. CDR3: CASSLSRGLSTDTQYF. The CDR3 bases are TGTGCCAGCAGCTTAAGCAGGGGGCTAAGCACAGATACGCAGTATTTT.

This clone was seen only a few times. This same CDR3 is encoded by further DNA sequences in the sample. The gene calls are TRBV4-1 and TRBJ1-1; D unclear. In germline, CDR1 is MGHRA, CDR2 YSYEKL. The CDR3 runs 12 residues. With 1 base removed from V and 5 bases from J, the gap between germline ends came to 5 bases. CDR3 amino acids: CASSQGATEAFF. The CDR3, as DNA: TGCGCCAGCAGCCAAGGGGCAACTGAAGCTTTCTTT.

The chain recombines TRBV7-3 with TRBJ2-5; D may be TRBD1 (6 bases). V lost 4 bases to trimming and J lost 4 bases, with 10 bases between them. Per germline, CDR1 SGHTA and CDR2 FQGTGA. The CDR3 length is 13 residues. CDR3 amino acids: CASSWGPRETQYF. The CDR3 bases are TGTGCCAGCAGCTGGGGGCCAAGAGAGACCCAGTACTTC.

The chain employs TRBV28 and TRBJ2-5; maybe TRBD2 (6 bases). V lost 3 bases to trimming and J lost 5 bases, with 10 bases between them. This CDR3 spans 13 amino acids. The germline V gene encodes CDR1 MDHEN and CDR2 SYDVKM. The CDR3: CASSFGSWETQYF. In DNA, the CDR3 is TGTGCCAGCAGTTTCGGGAGTTGGGAGACCCAGTACTTC.